These 16 T cell receptor beta chains came from one sample sequenced in a study of blood T cell repertoires in COVID-19. Assay: immunoSEQ multiplex PCR; the TCRdb copy retains only in-frame clones and omits some. The data show about 150,000 clones, approximately 86% seen once. The sample taken for sequencing was peripheral blood. These receptors were taken from a man in his 70s with acute or convalescent COVID-19.

The chain couples TRBV18 to TRBJ2-3; 9 bases are shared with TRBD2. With V trimmed by 3 bases and J by 3 bases, 7 bases remained unmatched. Per germline, CDR1 KGHSH and CDR2 LQKENI. There are 16 residues in the CDR3. The CDR3 bases are TGTGCCAGCTCACCTGATAGCGGGAGAATGACAGATACGCAGTATTTT. This codes for CASSPDSGRMTDTQYF.

The CDR3 is CASSLIGTGQNEQFF. CDR3 sequence (DNA): TGTGCCAGCAGTTTAATCGGGACAGGACAAAATGAGCAGTTCTTC. The genes are TRBV28 and TRBJ2-1, with 8 nucleotides matching TRBD1. With V trimmed by 2 bases and J by 7 bases, 7 bases remained unmatched. Germline lookup yields CDR1 MDHEN and CDR2 SYDVKM. The CDR3 contains 15 residues.

The chain combines TRBV11-2 with TRBJ2-5; weak D call: TRBD2 (6 bases). Germline V CDR1 and CDR2: SGHAT, FQNNGV. The V and J ends lost 3 bases and 4 bases respectively, with 9 bases between them. This CDR3 comprises 13 residues. CDR3 amino acids: CASSLPGRETQYF. DNA for the CDR3: TGTGCCAGCAGCTTGCCCGGGAGAGAGACCCAGTACTTC.

The chain recombines TRBV5-4 with TRBJ2-6, with D unclear. CDR3 size: 14 residues. Deletions cut 4 bases from V and 0 bases from J, with 5 bases between. Germline CDR1 SGHNT, CDR2 YYREEE (reference sequence). CDR3: CASSPLSGANVLTF. The CDR3 DNA is TGTGCCAGCAGCCCCCTCTCTGGGGCCAACGTCCTGACTTTC.

DNA of the CDR3: TGTGCCAGCAGTTTACCGGGACAGGTGAACAATGAGCAGTTCTTC. As protein: CASSLPGQVNNEQFF. The V call is TRBV28, the J call TRBJ2-1; 8 bases line up with TRBD1. Per the germline V gene, CDR1 is MDHEN and CDR2 is SYDVKM. CDR3 length: 15 residues. The trim removed 2 bases at V and 5 bases at J, leaving 5 bases unmatched. Using reference TRBV28 and TRBJ2-1 for the parts outside the CDR3, the full variable domain is DVKVTQSSRYLVKRTGEKVFLECVQDMDHENMFWYRQDPGLGLRLIYFSYDVKMKEKGDIPEGYSVSREKKERFSLILESASTNQTSMYLCASSLPGQVNNEQFFGPGTRLTVL.

The gene calls are TRBV5-1 and TRBJ1-3, with unresolved D. Per germline, CDR1 SGHRS and CDR2 YFSETQ. Trimming took 1 base from V and 0 from J, leaving 8 bases between them. This CDR3 is built from 15 residues. The CDR3 reads CASSLTASSGNTIYF. CDR3 coding DNA: TGCGCCAGCAGCTTGACAGCCTCCTCTGGAAACACCATATATTTT.

V usage is TRBV19 and J usage is TRBJ2-3; the match to TRBD2 covers 7 bases. Germline V gene data show CDR1 as LNHDA and CDR2 as SQIVND (reference sequence). V shed 5 bases and J 4 bases; nucleotides not matched to a gene: 9. CDR3 size: 15 residues. The CDR3, as DNA: TGTGCCAGTAGTCAGACCAGCGGGGACTCAGATACGCAGTATTTT. Translation: CASSQTSGDSDTQYF.

The rearrangement uses TRBV5-1 and TRBJ2-7, with 12 positions matching TRBD1. CDR1 is SGHRS and CDR2 is YFSETQ in the germline V gene. This CDR3 comprises 15 residues. J lost 6 bases, V lost 4 bases, and 8 bases had no gene match. CDR3 nucleotides: TGCGCCAGCAGCATTGTCCCGGGACAGGGGGCCGAGCAGTACTTC. It specifies CASSIVPGQGAEQYF.

The chain is built from TRBV7-3 and TRBJ2-3, with 11 bases aligning to TRBD2. Germline V lookup: CDR1 SGHTA, CDR2 FQGTGA. The CDR3 contains 15 residues. Trimming at V came to 5 bases and at J to 6 bases, leaving 7 bases not matched to a gene. The CDR3 region has the DNA TGTGCCAGCAGCAGTACTAGCGGGAGTTACGATACGCAGTATTTT. Amino acids: CASSSTSGSYDTQYF.

V usage is TRBV5-5 and J usage is TRBJ2-7; 9 bases line up with TRBD1. V trimming: 6 bases; J trimming: 1 base; junction bases outside the gene matches: 8. In germline, CDR1 is SGHKS, CDR2 YYEKEE (reference sequence). This CDR3 contains 15 residues. CDR3 DNA: TGTGCCAGCAACCGACAGGGGGACGGTTCCTACGAGCAGTACTTC. It codes for CASNRQGDGSYEQYF.

The rearrangement links TRBV7-2 to TRBJ1-2; a weak D match, TRBD1 (5 bases). Trimming shortened V by 3 bases and J by 4 bases, and 15 bases separated the two germline ends. Per the germline V gene, CDR1 is SGHTA and CDR2 is FQGNSA. The CDR3 is made up of 15 amino acids. The CDR3 is CASSFGQRDSYGYTF. The CDR3 DNA sequence: TGTGCCAGCAGCTTCGGACAAAGGGATAGCTATGGCTACACCTTC.

Concerning this clone itself: The identical CDR3 is also encoded by other nucleotide sequences in the sample. The chain links TRBV4-1 to TRBJ2-7; TRBD1 matches 7 bases. Germline-derived CDR1 and CDR2 are MGHRA and YSYEKL. V gave up 6 bases and J gave up 3 bases; unmatched junction bases: 5. The CDR3 consists of 13 residues. The CDR3 loop reads CASSAGTVYEQYF. CDR3 coding DNA: TGCGCCAGCAGTGCCGGGACAGTCTACGAGCAGTACTTC.

The chain is built from TRBV5-5 and TRBJ1-1; 8 bases are shared with TRBD1. CDR3 length equals 13 residues. After removal of 6 bases from V and 4 bases from J, the junction contained 5 bases not matched to a gene. The V gene's germline CDR1 is SGHKS and CDR2 YYEKEE (reference sequence). The CDR3 here is CASTFDRGTEAFF. CDR3 nucleotides: TGTGCCAGCACCTTCGACAGGGGCACTGAAGCTTTCTTT.

V is TRBV19 and J is TRBJ2-3; 9 bases line up with TRBD2. Losses at the gene ends were 1 base for V and 0 bases for J; bases not matched to a gene: 17. The CDR3 runs 21 residues. Germline V gene lookup returns CDR1 LNHDA and CDR2 SQIVND (reference sequence). The CDR3 coding sequence is TGTGCCAGTAGTATAGGCCTGAGCGGGGGGATTTCGATATCTAGCACAGATACGCAGTATTTT. Protein product: CASSIGLSGGISISSTDTQYF.

The rearrangement links TRBV5-1 to TRBJ2-2, with D perhaps TRBD2 (5 bases). There are 15 residues in the CDR3. V gave up 3 bases and J gave up 5 bases, with 14 bases separating them. Germline CDR1 SGHRS, CDR2 YFSETQ. The CDR3 DNA follows: TGCGCCAGCAGCTCCCTTGCGGGCGGGACCGGGGAGCTGTTTTTT. Its protein is CASSSLAGGTGELFF.

This chain joins TRBV4-1 and TRBJ2-5; 8 positions match TRBD2. This CDR3 contains 15 residues. Looked up from germline, CDR1 is MGHRA and CDR2 is YSYEKL. The junction had 9 bases not matched to a gene; V was cut back by 4 bases and J by 5 bases. In nucleotides, the CDR3 is TGCGCCAGCAGCCGCTTGATCGCGGGAGGTGAGACCCAGTACTTC. This gives the protein CASSRLIAGGETQYF.